This T cell receptor (beta chain) comes out of a study of PD-1 blockade in classical Hodgkin lymphoma (TCRdb year 2020). With regard to the full study: Nivolumab dosing was 3 mg/kg intravenously every 2 weeks, continuing until either disease progression or unacceptable toxicity. To define a peripheral blood immune signature of response to PD-1 blockade in classical Hodgkin lymphoma, the study combined TCR beta sequencing with CyTOF.

In regard to this clone: No antigen is known for it. No much larger clone is present one base from it, and per-base qualities are unavailable.

The time point label, read with the paper, signifies: cycle 1 day 1 (C1D1), immediately before nivolumab initiation. Every trial patient had relapsed after autologous stem cell transplantation, and cohorts A, B and C differed in prior brentuximab vedotin exposure. Magnetic negative selection with a Miltenyi CD4+ T cell isolation kit was used to purify CD4+ T cells from thawed PBMCs. A total of 56 patients with relapsed/refractory classical Hodgkin lymphoma made up the trial cohort, and each patient's best overall response was complete response, partial response or progressive disease. Single-agent nivolumab was administered to trial patients in the multi-cohort phase II CheckMate 205 trial. Best overall response was determined by an independent review committee according to the 2007 International Working Group response criteria. Trial PBMCs were obtained immediately prior to nivolumab initiation (C1D1) and on therapy at cycle 2 day 1 and cycle 4 day 1. After peripheral blood was drawn into 8 mL Vacutainer Cell Preparation Tubes, PBMCs were isolated by centrifugation and then cryopreserved. Purified CD4+ and CD8+ fractions were generated only in cases for which an additional PBMC sample was available. On LS columns in a quadroMACS separator, the magnetically labelled cells were depleted, and the flow-through was collected as the purified fraction.

Between the V and J ends, shortened by 5 bases and 1 base respectively, the junction contains 11 bases. The CDR3 starts with the cysteine, ends with the phenylalanine, and has 14 residues. Only the CDR3 portion is preserved as DNA: 42 bases, with reading frame beginning at the first base. CDR1 and CDR2, per the germline V gene (reference sequence), are LNHDA and SQIVND. Genomic DNA was isolated using the Qiagen DNeasy kit from unsorted PBMCs as well as from negatively selected CD4+ and CD8+ fractions. TCR beta CDR3 regions were subjected to amplification by immunoSEQ multiplex PCR with primers that anneal to V and J segments. A synthetic immune receptor repertoire was used to minimize amplification bias, and remaining bias was computationally removed after sequencing. On the authors' methods: Custom Python scripts were used to quantify repertoire diversity as the Shannon entropy index. Unsorted, CD4+ and CD8+ repertoires were analyzed separately, except for combined analyses in which CD4+ and CD8+ sequences were merged in silico. Clonal expansion was defined as a frequency increase of at least 2-fold after treatment compared with C1D1, and clones undetected at baseline were assigned a pseudocount of 0.5. Singleton clones were defined as clones with 0 or 1 copy at C1D1, and non-singleton clones were defined as clones with 2 or more copies. Clones expanded in unsorted samples were labelled as CD4+, CD8+ or unknown by matching protein sequences in sorted samples from the same patient. Wilcoxon tests on paired samples were used to test changes in diversity from C1D1 to C4D1. This immuneACCESS table, as held by TCRdb, lists in-frame sequences with V and J called but not all clones. Of the missing ones, under half trace to an unresolved V gene in checked studies; the others have no known cause. V and J calls plus clone size are reproduced from that table; the DNA served to infer D and trimming. This sample has a few thousand clones in its table, and roughly 87% of those were observed once. Jointly, the top ten make up over 0.9% of the sample.

Findings and caveats that apply to the study as a whole: Trial patients achieving complete response had baseline diversity similar to newly diagnosed patients, whereas partial responders and progressors had significantly lower diversity. By C4D1, a significant rise was seen in CD4+ TCR diversity but not in CD8+ TCR diversity (p=0.0027 vs p=0.16), and the rise was most apparent among complete responders (p=0.02). Patients starting nivolumab less than 1 year after ASCT had lower diversity and were excluded from later analyses to avoid confounding by immune reconstitution. The study covered only a single clinical trial cohort, and the causes of the repertoire differences, possibly disease activity or prior therapy, were still not defined. Newly diagnosed patients were reported to have lower baseline TCR diversity than healthy donors, and relapsed/refractory patients were reported to have lower baseline TCR diversity still.

The receptor chain draws on TRBV19 and TRBJ1-2; the D gene cannot be resolved reliably. The source of this sequence is a human donor with classical Hodgkin lymphoma. Sequences were derived from CD4+ T cells from blood, sampled at baseline. CDR3 protein: CASSLRTGNYGYTF. DNA sequence: TGTGCCAGTAGTCTCCGGACGGGTAACTATGGCTACACCTTC. Beyond the CDR3, the reference TRBV19 and TRBJ1-2 genes provide the residues; the full variable domain reads: DGGITQSPKYLFRKEGQNVTLSCEQNLNHDAMYWYRQDPGQGLRLIYYSQIVNDFQKGDIAEGYSVSREKKESFPLTVTSAQKNPTAFYLCASSLRTGNYGYTFGSGTRLTVV.